This T cell receptor beta chain emerged from a study of breast tumors, draining lymph nodes, adjacent tissues. Study-level findings and limits: Compared with lymph nodes, tumors were less diverse; compared with nontumor tissue, more. Data fit most tumor T cells coming from lymph node, expanding in tumor.

Samples came from axillary lymph nodes draining the breast cancer. The junction had 3 bases not matched to a gene; V was cut back by 2 bases and J by 3 bases. Germline-derived CDR1 and CDR2 are SGHTA and FQGNSA. This CDR3 is 15 amino acids long. This clonotype was seen ten or more times. No antigen is known for it. A single record per CDR3 protein comes from TCRdb applying MiXCR to the multiplex PCR reads. The sample records around 120,000 distinct CDR3 sequences, less than 20% being singletons. The source of this sequence is a female donor with breast cancer. Some clones in this sample may be carry-over from other donors' samples. J is TRBJ2-7 and V is TRBV7-2; 11 bases map to TRBD2. The specimen sequenced was axillary lymph node tissue. In DNA form, the CDR3 reads TGTGCCAGCAGCTTAACTAGCGGGAGAGTCTACGAGCAGTACTTC. Its protein is CASSLTSGRVYEQYF. Combining the CDR3 with reference TRBV7-2 and TRBJ2-7 gives the whole variable domain GAGVSQSPSNKVTEKGKDVELRCDPISGHTALYWYRQSLGQGLEFLIYFQGNSAPDKSGLPSDRFSAERTGGSVSTLTIQRTQQEDSAVYLCASSLTSGRVYEQYFGPGTRLTVT.